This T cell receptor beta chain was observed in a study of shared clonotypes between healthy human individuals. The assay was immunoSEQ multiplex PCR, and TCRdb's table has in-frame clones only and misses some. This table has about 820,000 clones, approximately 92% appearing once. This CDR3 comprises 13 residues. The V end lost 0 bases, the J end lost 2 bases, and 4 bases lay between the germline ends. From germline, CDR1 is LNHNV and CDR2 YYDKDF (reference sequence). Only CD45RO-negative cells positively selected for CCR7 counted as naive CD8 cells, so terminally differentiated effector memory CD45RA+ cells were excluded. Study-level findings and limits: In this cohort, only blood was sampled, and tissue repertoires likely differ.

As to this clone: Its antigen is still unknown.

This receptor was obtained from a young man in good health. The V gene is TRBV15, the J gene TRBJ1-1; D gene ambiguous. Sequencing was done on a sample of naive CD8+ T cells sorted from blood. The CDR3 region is CATSREGNTEAFF. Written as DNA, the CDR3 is TGTGCCACCAGCAGAGAGGGTAACACTGAAGCTTTCTTT.